Listed below are T cell receptor beta chains from one sample, sequenced in a study of beta chain features in type 1 diabetes. Produced via immunoSEQ multiplex PCR; TCRdb's table is partial and in-frame only. The table includes some 160,000 clones, around 8% detected once. The sample was central memory CD4+ T cells from blood. The source is a woman younger than 35 with type 1 diabetes. Both conserved end residues are part of each CDR3. The order of the fields is J gene, clone size, D gene, V gene, CDR3 protein, CDR3 DNA. D genes are given only for firm matches. Size is stated for part of the rows, as once, few or many counts, or as a class when the clone is expanded.

J gene: TRBJ2-2; clone size: NA; D gene: NA; V gene: TRBV30; CDR3 protein: CAWNLGRGSAGELFF; CDR3 DNA: TGTGCCTGGAACCTCGGACGGGGGTCGGCCGGGGAGCTGTTTTTT
J gene: TRBJ1-2; clone size: few; D gene: NA; V gene: TRBV6-5; CDR3 protein: CASSYSKDPGGYTF; CDR3 DNA: TGTGCCAGCAGTTACTCGAAGGACCCAGGGGGCTACACCTTC
J gene: TRBJ1-5; clone size: few; D gene: TRBD1; V gene: TRBV28; CDR3 protein: CASSLLSGGSNQPQHF; CDR3 DNA: TGTGCCAGCAGTTTGCTTTCAGGGGGTAGCAATCAGCCCCAGCATTTT
J gene: TRBJ1-1; clone size: NA; D gene: NA; V gene: TRBV28; CDR3 protein: CAIVQNTEAFF; CDR3 DNA: TGTGCCATAGTCCAGAACACTGAAGCTTTCTTT
J gene: TRBJ2-7; clone size: few; D gene: TRBD2; V gene: TRBV7-9; CDR3 protein: CASSPVTSGGPRQYF; CDR3 DNA: TGTGCCAGCAGCCCCGTGACTAGCGGAGGCCCCCGGCAGTACTTC
J gene: TRBJ2-5; clone size: NA; D gene: NA; V gene: TRBV14; CDR3 protein: CASSYRETQYF; CDR3 DNA: TGTGCCAGCAGCTATCGAGAGACCCAGTACTTC
J gene: TRBJ2-5; clone size: NA; D gene: TRBD2; V gene: TRBV5-1; CDR3 protein: CASSLQAGRETQYF; CDR3 DNA: TGCGCCAGCAGCTTGCAGGCCGGGAGGGAGACCCAGTACTTC
J gene: TRBJ2-7; clone size: NA; D gene: NA; V gene: TRBV4-1; CDR3 protein: CASSQLRASEQYF; CDR3 DNA: TGCGCCAGCAGCCAGCTCAGGGCCAGCGAGCAGTACTTC
J gene: TRBJ1-5; clone size: few; D gene: NA; V gene: TRBV9; CDR3 protein: CASSVGQNQPQHF; CDR3 DNA: TGTGCCAGCAGCGTAGGTCAGAATCAGCCCCAGCATTTT
J gene: TRBJ1-1; clone size: NA; D gene: TRBD1; V gene: TRBV29-1; CDR3 protein: CSVRTGYTEAFF; CDR3 DNA: TGCAGCGTTCGGACAGGGTATACTGAAGCTTTCTTT
J gene: TRBJ1-4; clone size: NA; D gene: NA; V gene: TRBV30; CDR3 protein: CAWEGGDREKLFF; CDR3 DNA: TGTGCCTGGGAGGGCGGGGACCGTGAAAAACTGTTTTTT
J gene: TRBJ2-5; clone size: NA; D gene: NA; V gene: TRBV15; CDR3 protein: CATSREKGGLGGQETQYF; CDR3 DNA: TGTGCCACCAGCAGAGAGAAAGGAGGACTCGGGGGCCAAGAGACCCAGTACTTC
J gene: TRBJ2-7; clone size: NA; D gene: NA; V gene: TRBV6-1; CDR3 protein: CASSESGQYEQYF; CDR3 DNA: TGTGCCAGCAGTGAATCCGGACAATACGAGCAGTACTTC
J gene: TRBJ1-2; clone size: few; D gene: TRBD1; V gene: TRBV18; CDR3 protein: CASSPVVDRVGDGYTF; CDR3 DNA: TGTGCCAGCTCACCAGTTGTGGACAGGGTTGGTGATGGCTACACCTTC
J gene: TRBJ1-1; clone size: NA; D gene: NA; V gene: TRBV5-1; CDR3 protein: CASGVQGDTEAFF; CDR3 DNA: TGCGCCAGCGGGGTGCAGGGTGACACTGAAGCTTTCTTT
J gene: TRBJ2-5; clone size: NA; D gene: TRBD1; V gene: TRBV7-9; CDR3 protein: CASSFRGIQETQYF; CDR3 DNA: TGTGCCAGCAGCTTCAGGGGGATCCAAGAGACCCAGTACTTC
J gene: TRBJ1-1; clone size: few; D gene: NA; V gene: TRBV30; CDR3 protein: CAWSVNGDGTEAFF; CDR3 DNA: TGTGCCTGGAGTGTAAACGGGGATGGGACTGAAGCTTTCTTT
J gene: TRBJ1-2; clone size: few; D gene: NA; V gene: TRBV29-1; CDR3 protein: CSVGGEGTF; CDR3 DNA: TGCAGCGTTGGAGGTGAGGGCACCTTC
J gene: TRBJ2-2; clone size: NA; D gene: NA; V gene: TRBV4-3; CDR3 protein: CASSTGNTGELFF; CDR3 DNA: TGCGCCAGCAGCACAGGGAACACCGGGGAGCTGTTTTTT
J gene: TRBJ2-1; clone size: few; D gene: NA; V gene: TRBV28; CDR3 protein: CASSLVASGTGYEQFF; CDR3 DNA: TGTGCCAGCAGTTTAGTTGCTTCAGGAACAGGGTATGAGCAGTTCTTC
J gene: TRBJ1-1; clone size: NA; D gene: TRBD1; V gene: TRBV28; CDR3 protein: CASSLVRGYTEAFF; CDR3 DNA: TGTGCCAGCAGTTTAGTCAGGGGGTACACTGAAGCTTTCTTT
J gene: TRBJ1-1; clone size: few; D gene: NA; V gene: TRBV5-1; CDR3 protein: CASSPTSEKNTEAFF; CDR3 DNA: TGCGCCAGCAGCCCCACGTCGGAGAAGAACACTGAAGCTTTCTTT
J gene: TRBJ1-6; clone size: NA; D gene: TRBD1; V gene: TRBV18; CDR3 protein: CASSPTGQGQATF; CDR3 DNA: TGTGCCAGCTCACCGACCGGACAGGGACAGGCGACCTTT
J gene: TRBJ1-1; clone size: few; D gene: NA; V gene: TRBV4-3; CDR3 protein: CASSQEGLNFAEAFF; CDR3 DNA: TGCGCCAGCAGCCAGGAAGGACTAAATTTCGCCGAAGCTTTCTTT
J gene: TRBJ2-3; clone size: few; D gene: TRBD1; V gene: TRBV7-2; CDR3 protein: CASSPSTGADTQYF; CDR3 DNA: TGTGCCAGCAGCCCATCGACAGGGGCAGATACGCAGTATTTT
J gene: TRBJ2-2; clone size: NA; D gene: NA; V gene: TRBV4-3; CDR3 protein: CASSQDPSGIGELFF; CDR3 DNA: TGCGCCAGCAGCCAAGATCCTTCCGGTATCGGGGAGCTGTTTTTT
J gene: TRBJ1-5; clone size: few; D gene: TRBD1; V gene: TRBV27; CDR3 protein: CASSLRTGVQHF; CDR3 DNA: TGTGCCAGCAGTTTAAGGACAGGGGTCCAGCATTTT
J gene: TRBJ2-5; clone size: few; D gene: TRBD1; V gene: TRBV7-2; CDR3 protein: CASSLDPLRGETQYF; CDR3 DNA: TGTGCCAGCAGCTTAGATCCTCTCAGGGGGGAGACCCAGTACTTC
J gene: TRBJ1-5; clone size: few; D gene: NA; V gene: TRBV29-1; CDR3 protein: CSVALRGGNQPQHF; CDR3 DNA: TGCAGCGTTGCATTAAGAGGAGGCAATCAGCCCCAGCATTTT
J gene: TRBJ2-3; clone size: few; D gene: NA; V gene: TRBV2; CDR3 protein: CASSGQELATDTQYF; CDR3 DNA: TGTGCCAGCAGTGGGCAGGAACTAGCAACAGATACGCAGTATTTT
J gene: TRBJ1-5; clone size: few; D gene: NA; V gene: TRBV29-1; CDR3 protein: CSVGGGSNQPQHF; CDR3 DNA: TGCAGCGTTGGCGGGGGGAGCAATCAGCCCCAGCATTTT
J gene: TRBJ1-2; clone size: few; D gene: NA; V gene: TRBV11-2; CDR3 protein: CASSLVGQYGYTF; CDR3 DNA: TGTGCCAGCAGCTTAGTGGGACAATATGGCTACACCTTC
J gene: TRBJ1-5; clone size: NA; D gene: TRBD1; V gene: TRBV30; CDR3 protein: CAWSARTGSVGNQPQHF; CDR3 DNA: TGTGCCTGGAGTGCTCGGACAGGGTCCGTGGGCAATCAGCCCCAGCATTTT
J gene: TRBJ1-1; clone size: few; D gene: NA; V gene: TRBV29-1; CDR3 protein: CSVESAVDAFF; CDR3 DNA: TGCAGCGTTGAGAGCGCGGTAGACGCTTTCTTT
J gene: TRBJ1-5; clone size: NA; D gene: NA; V gene: TRBV6-6; CDR3 protein: CASSLQGPNQPQHF; CDR3 DNA: TGTGCCAGCAGTTTACAGGGTCCCAATCAGCCCCAGCATTTT
J gene: TRBJ2-5; clone size: once; D gene: TRBD2; V gene: TRBV11-2; CDR3 protein: CASTPAVGGGPQETQYF; CDR3 DNA: TGTGCCAGCACCCCGGCCGTTGGCGGGGGGCCTCAAGAGACCCAGTACTTC